Below are 23 T cell receptor beta chains sequenced from a single sample in a study of beta chain features in type 1 diabetes. The investigators reverse transcribed all of the isolated RNA, so they sequenced expressed TCRB transcripts. Sequenced by immunoSEQ multiplex PCR; TCRdb stores in-frame clones only, minus some. This sample carries 900,000 or so clones, roughly 16% of them seen once, and the ten largest clones take 0.02% to 0.025%. The sequencing sample was made of naive CD4+ T cells from blood. The source is a woman aged 18-29 years in good health.

This clone was detected only a few times. Other nucleotide sequences in the sample specify the same CDR3. The chain joins TRBV11-2 to TRBJ2-5, with TRBD1 as a possible D gene (6 bases). Germline V lookup: CDR1 SGHAT, CDR2 FQNNGV. The V end lost 3 bases, the J end lost 4 bases, and 9 bases lay between the germline ends. CDR3 length: 13 residues. DNA of the CDR3: TGTGCCAGCAGCTTCAGGGGTCGAGAGACCCAGTACTTC. Its protein product is CASSFRGRETQYF.

This clone was seen a handful of times. The genes are TRBV2 and TRBJ2-3, with D hard to call. Deletions cut 3 bases from V and 14 bases from J, with 15 bases between. This CDR3 region has 12 residues. Germline V gene data show CDR1 as SNHLY and CDR2 as FYNNEI. CDR3 nucleotide sequence: TGTGCCAGCAGTGAGTGGCCACCAATGGGGTATTTT. Its translation: CASSEWPPMGYF.

The gene calls are TRBV27 and TRBJ2-2, with a tentative D call TRBD1 (5 bases). The V gene's germline CDR1 is MNHEY and CDR2 SMNVEV (reference sequence). Trimming took off 4 bases at V and 4 bases at J, with 10 bases between the two ends. The CDR3 runs to 14 residues. For the CDR3, the DNA is TGTGCCAGCAGTTCTAGACAGTCCACCGGGGAGCTGTTTTTT. It is translated as CASSSRQSTGELFF.

CDR3 sequence: CAIRRGENEKLFF. CDR3 coding DNA: TGTGCCATCAGGAGAGGGGAAAATGAAAAACTGTTTTTT. V gene TRBV10-3 combines with J gene TRBJ1-4, with a weak D call TRBD1 (5 bases). Trimming stripped 6 bases from V and 5 bases from J, with 10 bases between. Per the germline V gene, CDR1 is ENHRY and CDR2 is SYGVKD. This CDR3 region has 13 residues.

This clone was seen only a few times. The chain recombines TRBV7-2 with TRBJ2-2; no clear D. Germline CDR1 SGHTA, CDR2 FQGNSA. V lost 5 bases, J lost 6 bases, and 13 bases lay in between. This CDR3 has 14 amino acids. The CDR3: CASSIGPNAGELFF. The CDR3 DNA sequence: TGTGCCAGCAGCATTGGGCCTAACGCCGGGGAGCTGTTTTTT.

The sample holds a few counts of this clone. This chain joins TRBV18 and TRBJ1-4; D unresolved. V was pared by 5 bases and J by 0 bases, with 13 bases between. This CDR3 region has 16 residues. Per the germline V gene, CDR1 is KGHSH and CDR2 is LQKENI. DNA of the CDR3: TGTGCCAGCTCAACGTTTGCCAGTGCAACTAATGAAAAACTGTTTTTT. Amino acids: CASSTFASATNEKLFF.

This rearrangement joins TRBV7-6 to TRBJ2-1, with 12 positions matching TRBD2. The CDR3 length is 15 residues. Germline V gives CDR1 SGHVS, CDR2 FNYEAQ. The ends lost 7 bases at V and 8 bases at J; junction bases unmatched: 9. CDR3 region: CASNLGASGRDEQFF. The CDR3 bases are TGTGCCAGCAACCTTGGGGCTAGCGGGAGGGATGAGCAGTTCTTC.

As for this clone: The junction departs from germline at one end; a sequencing error may be responsible. The chain joins TRBV15 to TRBJ1-6, with TRBD1 identical over 7 bases. Per the germline V gene, CDR1 is LNHNV and CDR2 is YYDKDF (reference sequence). The CDR3 contains 14 residues. CDR3 DNA: TGTGCCACCAGCAGGGACAGGTTTAATTCACCCCCCCACTTT. This encodes CATSRDRFNSPPHF.

This clone was counted a few times. V usage is TRBV4-2 and J usage is TRBJ1-2; D not resolved. This CDR3 is built from 14 residues. Trimming stripped 4 bases from V and 4 bases from J, with 13 bases between. Looked up from germline, CDR1 is LGHNA and CDR2 is YNFKEQ. CDR3 bases: TGTGCCAGCAGCCCGAACCTCAGATCCTATGGCTACACCTTC. Translating it yields CASSPNLRSYGYTF.

This clone was seen only a few times. The rearrangement uses TRBV6-6 and TRBJ2-7, with D unclear. V lost 6 bases and J lost 4, with 13 bases in between. Germline V gives CDR1 MNHNY, CDR2 SVGAGI (reference sequence). CDR3 length equals 13 residues. The CDR3 loop reads CASSPGLSYEQYF. CDR3 bases: TGTGCCAGCAGCCCCGGATTATCTTACGAGCAGTACTTC.

This clone was counted between two and nine times. The chain joins TRBV5-6 to TRBJ2-2, with 7 bases matching TRBD1. Germline trimming cut 1 base from V and 4 bases from J; bases unmatched to any gene: 13. The germline CDR1 and CDR2 sequences are SGHDT and YYEEEE. The CDR3 runs to 18 residues. CDR3 DNA: TGTGCCAGCAGCTTGTGGGCCTGGACAGGCCACTTCACCGGGGAGCTGTTTTTT. Translated: CASSLWAWTGHFTGELFF.

J is TRBJ2-1 and V is TRBV25-1; 10 bases align to TRBD1. Per germline, CDR1 MGHDK and CDR2 SYGVNS. V was pared by 5 bases and J by 6 bases, with 7 bases of the junction left unmatched. The CDR3 spans 15 residues. DNA for the CDR3: TGTGCCAGCAGTCGACTGGGGACAGGGGCCAATGAGCAGTTCTTC. This sequence encodes CASSRLGTGANEQFF.

V usage is TRBV28 and J usage is TRBJ2-5; TRBD1 agrees at 9 bases. Per the germline V gene, CDR1 is MDHEN and CDR2 is SYDVKM. The CDR3 has 17 residues. V was clipped by 5 bases and J by 2 bases; unmatched bases: 12. The CDR3 loop reads CASSLGDRVGSQETQYF. The CDR3 nucleotides read TGTGCCAGCAGTCTAGGGGACAGGGTGGGGTCTCAAGAGACCCAGTACTTC.

Notes on this clone: Other nucleotide sequences from this sample produce the same CDR3. The gene calls are TRBV28 and TRBJ2-1; D not certain. V was clipped by 2 bases and J by 0 bases, with 8 bases between them. Germline V gene sequence: CDR1 MDHEN, CDR2 SYDVKM. There are 15 residues in the CDR3. The CDR3 here is CASSLGSSSYNEQFF. In DNA, the CDR3 is TGTGCCAGCAGTTTAGGCAGCAGCTCCTACAATGAGCAGTTCTTC.

This clone was counted a few times. The gene calls are TRBV11-2 and TRBJ1-1, with a tentative D call TRBD1 (6 bases). Germline V gene data show CDR1 as SGHAT and CDR2 as FQNNGV. This CDR3 has 17 amino acids. Trimming stripped 5 bases from V and 0 bases from J, with 19 bases between. In DNA form, the CDR3 reads TGTGCCAGCAGCATATTCGGGGGCCGTTCTGTGAACACTGAAGCTTTCTTT. As protein: CASSIFGGRSVNTEAFF. The complete variable domain, with remaining parts taken from reference TRBV11-2 and TRBJ1-1, reads EAGVAQSPRYKIIEKRQSVAFWCNPISGHATLYWYQQILGQGPKLLIQFQNNGVVDDSQLPKDRFSAERLKGVDSTLKIQPAKLEDSAVYLCASSIFGGRSVNTEAFFGQGTRLTVV.

There are a few counts of this clone. This sequence joins TRBV6-5 and TRBJ2-7, with D possibly being TRBD1 (6 bases). This CDR3 is 15 amino acids long. V lost 8 bases to trimming and J lost 1 base, with 18 bases between them. Per the germline V gene, CDR1 is MNHEY and CDR2 is SVGAGI. CDR3 sequence reads: CASSGGSDRSYEQYF. CDR3 sequence (DNA): TGTGCCAGCTCCGGCGGGTCGGACAGATCCTACGAGCAGTACTTC.

The genes are TRBV5-6 and TRBJ1-1, with D tentatively TRBD1 (5 bases). Trimming stripped 0 bases from V and 0 bases from J, with 15 bases between. The V gene's germline CDR1 is SGHDT and CDR2 YYEEEE. The CDR3 spans 17 residues. The CDR3 here is CASSLVWGEPLNTEAFF. The CDR3 DNA reads as TGTGCCAGCAGCTTGGTGTGGGGGGAGCCCTTGAACACTGAAGCTTTCTTT.

This clone was observed a handful of times. In nucleotides, the CDR3 is TGCAGCGTTGAAACAGGGAGGGGGGAGCTGTTTTTT. It specifies CSVETGRGELFF. The rearrangement joins TRBV29-1 to TRBJ2-2, with D perhaps matching TRBD1 or TRBD2 (6 bases each). The CDR3 consists of 12 residues. V lost 2 bases and J lost 8, with 9 bases in between. Germline V gene sequence: CDR1 SQVTM, CDR2 ANQGSEA.

This rearrangement joins TRBV14 to TRBJ1-4; D gene unclear. The CDR3 runs to 15 residues. Germline CDR1 is SGHDN and CDR2 is FVKESK. DNA for the CDR3: TGTACCCTTCAAGATGGGATTGCAACTAATGAAAAACTGTTTTTT. Its translation: CTLQDGIATNEKLFF.

The gene calls are TRBV28 and TRBJ2-7; D is ambiguous. This CDR3 region has 16 residues. In germline, CDR1 is MDHEN, CDR2 SYDVKM. Trimming took off 8 bases at V and 2 bases at J, with 22 bases between the two ends. The CDR3 spells CASGRHAGRIPYEQYF. Here the CDR3 DNA reads TGTGCCAGCGGTCGGCACGCAGGCCGGATCCCCTACGAGCAGTACTTC.

This clone came up a few times. This rearrangement joins TRBV6-6 to TRBJ2-1; 9 bases are a match to TRBD2. CDR3 length: 15 amino acids. Germline V gene sequence: CDR1 MNHNY, CDR2 SVGAGI (reference sequence). Trimming removed 6 bases from V and 13 bases from J; junction bases left unmatched: 16. CDR3 protein: CASRNAGGHLPLQFF. CDR3 DNA sequence: TGTGCCAGCAGAAACGCGGGAGGGCACCTTCCCCTCCAGTTCTTC.

This clone was counted between two and nine times. V and J are TRBV20-1 and TRBJ2-5, with D tentatively TRBD1 (6 bases). The CDR3 is made up of 11 amino acids. Germline V CDR1 and CDR2: DFQATT, SNEGSKA (reference sequence). The ends were cut back, 5 bases at V and 6 bases at J, with 10 bases in the middle. CDR3: CSARQEKTQYF. In nucleotides, the CDR3 is TGCAGTGCTCGACAGGAAAAGACCCAGTACTTC.

The V call is TRBV6-5, the J call TRBJ1-5; D gene uncertain. CDR1 MNHEY and CDR2 SVGAGI come from the germline V gene. The CDR3 spans 14 residues. V lost 5 bases and J 3 bases, leaving 11 bases between the germline ends. CDR3 region: CASSEVSVNQPQHF. The CDR3 DNA is TGTGCCAGCAGTGAGGTCAGCGTCAATCAGCCCCAGCATTTT.